These 5 T cell receptor beta chains came from one sample sequenced in a study of PD-L1 blockade in urothelial cancer. Method: immunoSEQ multiplex PCR; TCRdb's copy keeps in-frame clones and lacks some. The top ten hold about 6% of the sample, which has some 80,000 clones, roughly 90% seen once. This sample comprised PBMCs, obtained around atezolizumab (anti-PD-L1) treatment. The receptors shown here come from a woman between 65 and 79 years old with urothelial cancer.

The chain links TRBV18 to TRBJ2-3, with a possible D match to TRBD2 (5 bases). Germline V gene lookup returns CDR1 KGHSH and CDR2 LQKENI. CDR3 length: 15 amino acids. Trimming removed 3 bases from V and 5 bases from J, with 15 bases in between. DNA of the CDR3: TGTGCCAGCTCACCTAGGGAGTTCGGTTTAGATACGCAGTATTTT. Its protein product is CASSPREFGLDTQYF.

The chain is built from TRBV10-1 and TRBJ2-5; 10 bases agree with TRBD1. This CDR3 spans 15 amino acids. In germline, CDR1 is WNHNN, CDR2 SYGVQD (reference sequence). V gave up 3 bases and J gave up 5 bases; unmatched junction bases: 6. The CDR3 loop reads CASSDGQGVGETQYF. CDR3 in DNA: TGCGCCAGCAGTGACGGACAGGGGGTTGGTGAGACCCAGTACTTC.

This clone was detected only a few times. The chain links TRBV4-1 to TRBJ2-1; 11 bases line up with TRBD2. CDR1 is MGHRA, CDR2 YSYEKL, per germline. Losses at the gene ends were 0 bases for V and 9 bases for J; bases not matched to a gene: 4. CDR3 length equals 15 residues. In nucleotides, the CDR3 is TGCGCCAGCAGCCAAGATGGCCTAGCGGGAGGTGAGCAGTTCTTC. This translates into CASSQDGLAGGEQFF.

This clone was counted only a few times. This chain uses TRBV7-2 with TRBJ2-2; TRBD1 agrees at 10 bases. The CDR3 extends over 19 amino acids. CDR1 and CDR2 (germline): SGHTA, FQGNSA. After removal of 5 bases from V and 4 bases from J, the junction contained 16 bases not matched to a gene. The CDR3 spells CASSLRDRGFLGSTGELFF. The CDR3 region has the DNA TGTGCCAGCAGCCTCCGGGACAGGGGATTTTTAGGGAGCACCGGGGAGCTGTTTTTT.

The V and J genes are TRBV4-1 and TRBJ1-6, with 7 bases that match TRBD1. CDR1 MGHRA and CDR2 YSYEKL come from the germline V gene. The CDR3 sequence is 16 residues long. The J segment lost 5 bases and the V segment lost 4 bases, leaving 8 bases of the junction unmatched. The CDR3 nucleotides read TGCGCCAGCAGCCGGGAGAGGACAGGTAATAATTCACCCCTCCACTTT. As protein: CASSRERTGNNSPLHF.